This is a list of T cell receptor beta chains from one sample in a study of beta chain features in type 1 diabetes. Clones were sequenced by immunoSEQ multiplex PCR, and TCRdb holds only the in-frame ones, with some missing. The table has hundreds of thousands of clones, roughly a sixth seen once. The sequencing input was naive CD4+ T cells from blood. The receptors were sampled from a man between 18 and 29 years old in good health. Each CDR3 is given with its conserved first and last residue. D genes are given only for firm matches. Clone size appears in some rows only: once, few, many, or a class for an expanded clone.

j_call d_call clone_size v_call cdr3_nt cdr3_aa
TRBJ2-7 - few TRBV2 TGTGCCAGCAGTGGGACAGTTAATCGTTCCGAGCAGTACTTC CASSGTVNRSEQYF
TRBJ1-1 - once TRBV5-1 TGCGCCAGCAGGGCGTCTGGGGGGACTGAAGCTTTCTTT CASRASGGTEAFF
TRBJ2-5 - few TRBV9 TGTGCCAGCAGCTCCCAAGAGACCCAGTACTTC CASSSQETQYF
TRBJ1-5 TRBD1 - TRBV30 TGTGCCTGGAGTCCACAGGGGAATCAGCCCCAGCATTTT CAWSPQGNQPQHF
TRBJ1-5 - - TRBV6-5 TGTGCCAGCAGTTACCGATTCGGTAGACTGAATCAGCCCCAGCATTTT CASSYRFGRLNQPQHF
TRBJ1-1 - few TRBV28 TGTGCCAGCAGGCGCTCAATGAACACTGAAGCTTTCTTT CASRRSMNTEAFF
TRBJ2-3 - - TRBV18 TGTGCCAGCTCACCGCTTTTGACAGATACCACAGATACGCAGTATTTT CASSPLLTDTTDTQYF
TRBJ1-6 - - TRBV9 TGTGCCAGCAGCTTTTCAGGGAATTCACCCCTCCACTTT CASSFSGNSPLHF
TRBJ1-4 - - TRBV9 TGTGCCAGCAGCGCAGGCCCCCGCGAAAAACTGTTTTTT CASSAGPREKLFF
TRBJ2-7 TRBD2 once TRBV18 TGTGCCAGCTCTCGGGGGGGCCAATACGAGCAGTACTTC CASSRGGQYEQYF
TRBJ1-2 TRBD1 few TRBV9 TGTGCCAGCAGCTTGACCGGGACAGAGAATGGCTACACCTTC CASSLTGTENGYTF
TRBJ2-5 - few TRBV5-6 TGTGCCAGCAGCTTGGGCCCCCACCAAGAGACCCAGTACTTC CASSLGPHQETQYF
TRBJ2-5 - - TRBV27 TGTGCCAGACAGGGCTACCAAGAGACCCAGTACTTC CARQGYQETQYF
TRBJ2-4 - - TRBV28 TGTGCCAGCAATGTTGGGAATGACATTCAGTACTTC CASNVGNDIQYF
TRBJ2-3 TRBD2 - TRBV7-2 TGTGCCAGCAGCTACGCAAGCGGCGGGGGGGCGCAGTATTTT CASSYASGGGAQYF
TRBJ1-2 TRBD1 - TRBV30 TGTGCCTGGAGTAGGTTAATGACAGGGGACTATGGCTACACCTTC CAWSRLMTGDYGYTF
TRBJ1-2 - - TRBV18 TGTGCCAGCTCACCGGGGATTGGGGACACCTTC CASSPGIGDTF
TRBJ1-2 - few TRBV2 TGTGCCAGCAGTGACAGCTTGGATAGCGAACACACCTTC CASSDSLDSEHTF
TRBJ1-1 - few TRBV14 TGTGCCAGCAGCCAACAAAGGTTGGGGAACACTGAAGCTTTCTTT CASSQQRLGNTEAFF
TRBJ2-7 TRBD2 - TRBV4-3 TGCGCCAGCAGCCAGTTTACTAGCGGAACCTACGAGCAGTACTTC CASSQFTSGTYEQYF
TRBJ2-7 - - TRBV9 TGTGCCAGCAGCGTAGATGAGAGGTATACCTACGAGCAGTACTTC CASSVDERYTYEQYF
TRBJ1-1 TRBD1 - TRBV7-9 TGTGCCAGCAGCTTGCAGGGGGCCCTGAACACTGAAGCTTTCTTT CASSLQGALNTEAFF
TRBJ2-7 - few TRBV2 TGTGCCAGCAGTGCATCTAGCCACGAGCAGTACTTC CASSASSHEQYF
TRBJ1-2 - - TRBV5-6 TGTGCCAGCAGCTTTTACACTGTTAGCTATGGCTACACCTTC CASSFYTVSYGYTF
TRBJ1-2 - - TRBV4-1 TGCGCCAGCAGCCAAGATTTATCGGCTGGCTACACCTTC CASSQDLSAGYTF
TRBJ2-3 TRBD1 - TRBV25-1 TGTGCCAGCAGTCGGGGACAGGGGCATGCGACAGATACGCAGTATTTT CASSRGQGHATDTQYF
TRBJ1-5 TRBD1 few TRBV28 TGTGCCAGCAGTCCCTTCGACAGGGGGCCTCAGCCCCAGCATTTT CASSPFDRGPQPQHF
TRBJ1-5 - few TRBV7-9 TGTGCCAGCAGCTTAGTGGGGTTTCAGCCCCAGCATTTT CASSLVGFQPQHF